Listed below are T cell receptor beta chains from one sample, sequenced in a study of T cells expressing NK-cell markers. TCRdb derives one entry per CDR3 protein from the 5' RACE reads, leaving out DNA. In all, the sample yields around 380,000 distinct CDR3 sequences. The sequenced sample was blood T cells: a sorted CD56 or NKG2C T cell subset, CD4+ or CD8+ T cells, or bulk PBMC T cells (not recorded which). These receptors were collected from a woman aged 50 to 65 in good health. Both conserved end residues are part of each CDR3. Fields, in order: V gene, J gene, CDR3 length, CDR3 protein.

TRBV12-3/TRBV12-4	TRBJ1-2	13	CASRIRGGNRYTF
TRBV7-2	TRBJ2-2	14	CASSQQGKAGELFF
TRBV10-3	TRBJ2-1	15	CAIGTSGKYYNEQFF
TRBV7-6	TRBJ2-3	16	CASSSGALISTDTQYF
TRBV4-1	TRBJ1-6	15	CASSQVGRGNSPLHF
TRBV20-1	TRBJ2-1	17	CSASKGLAGGSINEQFF
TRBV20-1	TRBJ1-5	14	CSARTDSSNQPQHF
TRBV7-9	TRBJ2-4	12	CASSLVGNIQYF
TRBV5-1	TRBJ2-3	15	CASSLTSGRSDTQYF
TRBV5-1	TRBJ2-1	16	CASSLGAGVILIEQFF
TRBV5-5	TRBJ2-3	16	CASSLATVTPTDTQYF
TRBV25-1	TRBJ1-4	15	CASSDSRGVGEKLFF
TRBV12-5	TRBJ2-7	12	CASGLKIPGQYF
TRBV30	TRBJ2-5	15	CAWNRGGRTDETQYF
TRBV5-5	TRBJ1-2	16	CASSLETNGPIWGYTF
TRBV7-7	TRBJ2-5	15	CASSLGTARTETQYF
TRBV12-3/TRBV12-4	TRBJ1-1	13	CASSRRAYTEAFF
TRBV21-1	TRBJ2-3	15	CASSIPVPHTDTQYF
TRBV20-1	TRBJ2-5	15	CSARSSEGGWETQYF
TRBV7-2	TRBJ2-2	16	CASSPLRDRNTGELFF
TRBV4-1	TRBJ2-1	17	CASSQSLGPGTYNEQFF
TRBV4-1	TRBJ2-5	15	CASSQDRTTRETQYF
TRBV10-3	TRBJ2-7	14	CAISSDGANYEQYF
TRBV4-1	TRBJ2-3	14	CASSQQRHTDTQYF
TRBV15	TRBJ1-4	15	CATSRDRGTNEKLFF
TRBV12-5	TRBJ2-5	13	CASGLANPGTQYF
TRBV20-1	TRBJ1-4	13	CSAPSGGNEKLFF
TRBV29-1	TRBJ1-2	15	CSVEDDRSSNYGYTF
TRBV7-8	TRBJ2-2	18	CASSLALGGVRNTGELFF
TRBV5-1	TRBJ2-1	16	CASSLVQGPTYNEQFF
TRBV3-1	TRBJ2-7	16	CASSQDWSGRSREQYF
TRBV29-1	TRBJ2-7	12	CSVGDSSYEQYF
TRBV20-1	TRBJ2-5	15	CSTVAGNIYRETQYF
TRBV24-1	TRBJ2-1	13	CATSETPGLQQFF
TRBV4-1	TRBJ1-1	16	CASSQEGAGVGSEAFF
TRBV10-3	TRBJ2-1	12	CAIGSGNNEQFF
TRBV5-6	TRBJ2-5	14	CASSLAQGQETQYF
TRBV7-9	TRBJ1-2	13	CASSPEKIYGYTF
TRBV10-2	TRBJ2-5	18	CASSESRGLAGDQETQYF
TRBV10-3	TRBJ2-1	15	CAISDLAGGPTEQFF
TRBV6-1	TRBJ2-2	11	CASTRTSLLFF
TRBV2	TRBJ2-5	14	CASSGTSGQETQYF
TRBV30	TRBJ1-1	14	CASLGHLFGTEAFF
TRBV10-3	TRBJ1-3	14	CAIADGSSGNTIYF